This passage covers 19 T cell receptor beta chains from one sample sequenced in a study of T cells in Graves' hyperthyroidism and ophthalmopathy. Amplification yielded TCR beta CDR3 regions, with RNA transcripts as the source. First-round RT-PCR with HTBI primers amplified the TCR CDR3 region. Each CDR3 protein is one row after TCRdb ran MiXCR on the multiplex PCR reads. The sample has more than 500,000 distinct CDR3 sequences, around 42% seen once. The sequencing sample was made of peripheral blood or thyroid tissue (not recorded which). These receptors all come from an adult woman with Graves' disease, either hyperthyroidism or ophthalmopathy (not recorded which).

A word on this clonotype: This may arise from a read error, as a much more abundant clone is one base away. V usage is TRBV6-5 and J usage is TRBJ1-2, with TRBD1 matching over 7 bases. With V trimmed by 0 bases and J by 9 bases, 7 bases remained unmatched. Germline lookup yields CDR1 MNHEY and CDR2 SVGAGI. The CDR3 covers 14 residues. The CDR3 DNA sequence: TGTGCCAGCAGTTACTCGGACAGGAGGAGTAGCTACACCTTC. Its protein product is CASSYSDRRSSYTF.

For this clonotype: A read error is likely, as this CDR3 ends without the conserved phenylalanine or tryptophan. It is unclear where the CDR3 begins or ends on the DNA, so no DNA is shown, and the CDR3 is as TCRdb lists it. The V gene is TRBV7-8, the J gene TRBJ1-1. Looked up from germline, CDR1 is SGHVS and CDR2 is FQNEAQ. Inclusive of both ends, the CDR3 amounts to 12 amino acids. The CDR3 sequence: CASSRRRGGARS.

The chain links TRBV14 to TRBJ1-2; D gene ambiguous. V lost 5 bases to trimming and J lost 5 bases, with 18 bases between them. The length of the CDR3 is 15 residues. From germline, CDR1 is SGHDN and CDR2 FVKESK. The CDR3 sequence: CASSKIKPGSYGYTF. For the CDR3, the DNA is TGTGCCAGCAGCAAAATCAAACCGGGAAGTTATGGCTACACCTTC. The variable domain in full, with the rest retrieved from reference TRBV14 and TRBJ1-2, is EAGVTQFPSHSVIEKGQTVTLRCDPISGHDNLYWYRRVMGKEIKFLLHFVKESKQDESGMPNNRFLAERTGGTYSTLKVQPAELEDSGVYFCASSKIKPGSYGYTFGSGTRLTVV.

V is TRBV29-1 and J is TRBJ1-6; 8 positions match TRBD1. CDR1 is SQVTM, CDR2 ANQGSEA, per germline. Trimming took 4 bases from V and 5 from J; bases not matched to a gene: 7. This CDR3 region has 15 residues. This CDR3 reads CSVATGTGNNSPLHF. Here the CDR3 DNA reads TGCAGCGTTGCAACCGGGACAGGCAATAATTCACCCCTCCACTTT.

The rearrangement uses TRBV11-2 and TRBJ1-2, with 7 positions matching TRBD1. This CDR3 spans 17 amino acids. Trimming removed 5 bases from V and 2 bases from J; junction bases left unmatched: 14. Germline V gene lookup returns CDR1 SGHAT and CDR2 FQNNGV. CDR3 nucleotide sequence: TGTGCCAGCAGCGGACGGACGGACGACAGGGCGAACTATGGCTACACCTTC. As protein: CASSGRTDDRANYGYTF. The full variable domain, its missing parts supplied by reference TRBV11-2 and TRBJ1-2, is EAGVAQSPRYKIIEKRQSVAFWCNPISGHATLYWYQQILGQGPKLLIQFQNNGVVDDSQLPKDRFSAERLKGVDSTLKIQPAKLEDSAVYLCASSGRTDDRANYGYTFGSGTRLTVV.

J is TRBJ1-6 and V is TRBV2, with 7 bases lining up with TRBD1. The length of the CDR3 is 15 residues. V lost 2 bases, J lost 8 bases, and 6 bases stayed unmatched. CDR1 is SNHLY, CDR2 FYNNEI, per germline. The CDR3: CASSERGRTDSPLHF. DNA for the CDR3: TGTGCCAGCAGTGAAAGGGGGCGTACCGATTCACCCCTCCACTTT.

The chain uses TRBV12-3 or TRBV12-4 and TRBJ2-5, with D hard to call. The CDR3 spans 14 residues. V was cut by 3 bases and J by 2 bases, with 10 bases left in between. The CDR3 nucleotides read TGTGCCAGCAGTTTTCGGCAGGATCAAGAGACCCAGTACTTC. Protein: CASSFRQDQETQYF.

At least ten counts were recorded for this clonotype. At one boundary the junction diverges from the germline segment, which might be a read error. The chain uses TRBV7-7 and TRBJ1-1; TRBD1 is a possible D gene (5 bases). This CDR3 contains 13 residues. Germline V CDR1 and CDR2: SSHAT, FNYEAQ (reference sequence). The CDR3 loop reads CASSEQENTEAFF. CDR3 bases: TGTGCTAGCAGCGAACAGGAGAACACTGAAGCTTTCTTT.

This clonotype was found once. The chain employs TRBV24-1 and TRBJ2-6, with D unclear. Trimming took off 4 bases at V and 0 bases at J, with 12 bases between the two ends. CDR3 length: 17 residues. CDR1 is KGHDR and CDR2 is SFDVKD in the germline V gene. The CDR3 nucleotides read TGTGCCACCAGTGACCCAAACAGCCGCTCTGGGGCCAACGTCCTGACTTTC. Its translation is CATSDPNSRSGANVLTF.

The chain couples TRBV9 to TRBJ1-5; no firm D call. The CDR3 extends over 14 amino acids. The germline V and J ends were trimmed by 0 bases and 4 bases, with 8 bases remaining between them. Germline CDR1 and CDR2: SGDLS and YYNGEE. The CDR3 loop is CASSVAADNQPQHF. CDR3 nucleotide sequence: TGTGCCAGCAGCGTAGCGGCAGATAATCAGCCCCAGCATTTT.

This clonotype was detected many times. The chain is built from TRBV2 and TRBJ2-7; 8 positions match TRBD1. The CDR3 is 14 amino acids. CDR1 and CDR2 (germline): SNHLY, FYNNEI. The J segment lost 0 bases and the V segment lost 4 bases, leaving 2 bases of the junction unmatched. CDR3 sequence (DNA): TGTGCCAGCAGTGTCAGGGGGCTCTCCTACGAGCAGTACTTC. Translating gives CASSVRGLSYEQYF.

This clonotype was detected ten times or more. The gene calls are TRBV7-9 and TRBJ2-5; D is undetermined. CDR3 length equals 14 residues. Trimming stripped 1 base from V and 5 bases from J, with 11 bases between. Per the germline V gene, CDR1 is SEHNR and CDR2 is FQNEAQ (reference sequence). CDR3: CASSLVASGETQYF. The CDR3, as DNA: TGTGCCAGCAGCTTAGTGGCATCCGGGGAGACCCAGTACTTC.

On this clonotype: The conserved closing phenylalanine or tryptophan is absent in this CDR3, likely reflecting a read error. No DNA is shown, since the ends of the CDR3 on it are uncertain; the CDR3 is the one TCRdb lists. The chain recombines TRBV7-3 with TRBJ2-7; no check of the table's D call, TRBD1, against the DNA was made. The CDR3 numbers 8 amino acids, ends counted. The germline gives CDR1 SGHTA, CDR2 FQGTGA. CDR3 in amino acids: CASSRQGS.

This clonotype was seen repeatedly, ten times or more. The chain employs TRBV28 and TRBJ2-5, with 8 bases that match TRBD2. The CDR3 length is 16 residues. Germline CDR1 reads MDHEN; CDR2 reads SYDVKM. Trimming at V came to 4 bases and at J to 9 bases, leaving 16 bases not matched to a gene. The CDR3 is CASSSPGSGGPRAQYF. The CDR3 bases are TGTGCCAGCAGTTCCCCGGGGAGCGGGGGACCTCGGGCCCAGTACTTC.

This clonotype was detected ten times or more. The rearrangement uses TRBV5-6 and TRBJ1-1; no reliable D call. CDR3 length equals 14 residues. The germline gives CDR1 SGHDT, CDR2 YYEEEE. The V end was cut by 0 bases, the J end by 0 bases, with 6 bases between. The CDR3 DNA is TGTGCCAGCAGCTTGGCCGAGATGAACACTGAAGCTTTCTTT. This encodes CASSLAEMNTEAFF.

This clonotype was counted many times. The junction does not match germline at one end; this may be a read error. The chain is built from TRBV5-1 and TRBJ2-7; D remains unclear. This CDR3 region has 12 residues. CDR1 and CDR2 from the germline V gene are SGHRS and YFSETQ. The CDR3: CTSSLAPGEQYF. CDR3 coding DNA: TGCACCAGCAGCTTGGCCCCGGGCGAGCAGTACTTC.

This sequence joins TRBV9 and TRBJ1-5; D gene unclear. This CDR3 spans 11 amino acids. Germline V gene sequence: CDR1 SGDLS, CDR2 YYNGEE. Trimming removed 0 bases at V and 12 bases at J, with 7 bases between. The CDR3 bases are TGTGCCAGCAGCGTAGAAGGCAGCCAGCATTTT. It codes for CASSVEGSQHF.

The rearrangement links TRBV2 to TRBJ2-3; 7 bases map to TRBD2. This CDR3 contains 13 residues. The V gene's germline CDR1 is SNHLY and CDR2 FYNNEI. V was pared by 3 bases and J by 5 bases, with 2 bases of the junction left unmatched. Here the CDR3 reads CASSEGRGDTQYF. CDR3 sequence (DNA): TGTGCCAGCAGTGAGGGGAGGGGAGATACGCAGTATTTT.

This clonotype was found a few times. The rearrangement links TRBV29-1 to TRBJ2-7; D might be TRBD2 (5 bases). Germline CDR1 reads SQVTM; CDR2 reads ANQGSEA. V was clipped by 3 bases and J by 0 bases, with 9 bases between them. This CDR3 contains 13 residues. The CDR3 nucleotides are TGCAGCGTTGAGGGGAGTCACTCCTACGAGCAGTACTTC. Translated: CSVEGSHSYEQYF.